The entry below gives a single TCR beta chain sequence along with its context. The data were obtained in a study of blood T cell repertoires in COVID-19. Participant ages covered about 18 to 100 years across about two dozen US areas. Categorization into cohorts depended on clinical history that participants reported. In the original processing: Estimates of nucleated cell counts were drawn from the amplification of reference gene primers. Assay: immunoSEQ multiplex PCR; the TCRdb copy retains only in-frame clones and omits some. V and J calls and clone size are as listed in that table; D and trimming were resolved from the DNA. There are about 480,000 clones in the sample; 80% to 90% occur only once, and 6.5% to 9.5% lies in the top ten. Trimming cost V 0 bases and J 3 bases; bases outside gene matches: 3. Germline assignment: CDR1 SGHRS and CDR2 YFSETQ. This CDR3 region has 15 residues.

Sequenced: PBMCs or T cells enriched from blood (not recorded which). This chain uses TRBV5-1 with TRBJ2-7, with 10 positions matching TRBD2. The origin of this receptor is a woman in her fifties or sixties who had recovered from COVID-19. CDR3 residues: CASSLDGLAVYEQYF. The DNA for the CDR3 is TGCGCCAGCAGCTTGGATGGACTAGCGGTCTACGAGCAGTACTTC.